The entry below gives a single T cell receptor (beta chain) sequence along with its context. Generated by immunoSEQ multiplex PCR, the TCRdb table keeps only in-frame clones and is missing some. The table shows about 75,000 clones, with roughly 91% occurring only once. The sample originates from a study of blood T cell repertoires in COVID-19. CDR1 and CDR2 from the germline V gene are MNHEY and SMNVEV (reference sequence). The CDR3 extends over 16 amino acids. V lost 7 bases to trimming and J lost 3 bases; unmatched junction nucleotides: 12. Sequencing was done on a sample of peripheral blood. The J gene is TRBJ1-1, the V gene TRBV27; 9 bases agree with TRBD1. The source is a human donor in a cohort sampled during active COVID-19. The CDR3, as DNA: TGTGCCAGCACCGCTCGACAGGGGGGTCGGGACACTGAAGCTTTCTTT. As protein: CASTARQGGRDTEAFF.